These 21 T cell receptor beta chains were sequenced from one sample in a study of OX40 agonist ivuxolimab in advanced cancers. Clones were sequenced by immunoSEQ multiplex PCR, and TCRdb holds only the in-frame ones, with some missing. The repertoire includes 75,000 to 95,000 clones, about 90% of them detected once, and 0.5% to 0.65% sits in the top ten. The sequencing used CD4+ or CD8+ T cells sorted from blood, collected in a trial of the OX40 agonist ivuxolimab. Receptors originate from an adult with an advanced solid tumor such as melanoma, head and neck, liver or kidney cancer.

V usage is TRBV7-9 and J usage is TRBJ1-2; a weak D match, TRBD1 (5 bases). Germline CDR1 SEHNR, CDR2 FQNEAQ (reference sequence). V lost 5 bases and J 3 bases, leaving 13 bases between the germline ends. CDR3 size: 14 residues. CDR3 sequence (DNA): TGTGCCAGCAGCCTGACAGTATCCGACTATGGCTACACCTTC. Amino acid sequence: CASSLTVSDYGYTF.

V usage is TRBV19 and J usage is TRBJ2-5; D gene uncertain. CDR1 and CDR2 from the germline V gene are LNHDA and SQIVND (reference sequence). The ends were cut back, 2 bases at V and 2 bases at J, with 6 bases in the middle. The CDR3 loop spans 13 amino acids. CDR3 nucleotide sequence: TGTGCCAGTAGTATACAGGTTCAAGAGACCCAGTACTTC. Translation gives CASSIQVQETQYF.

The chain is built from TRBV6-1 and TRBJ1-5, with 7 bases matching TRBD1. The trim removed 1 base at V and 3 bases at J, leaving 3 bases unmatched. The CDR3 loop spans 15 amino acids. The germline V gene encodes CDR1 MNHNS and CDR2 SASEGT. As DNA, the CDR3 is TGTGCCAGCAGTGAAGGGGGGACAGTCAATCAGCCCCAGCATTTT. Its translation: CASSEGGTVNQPQHF.

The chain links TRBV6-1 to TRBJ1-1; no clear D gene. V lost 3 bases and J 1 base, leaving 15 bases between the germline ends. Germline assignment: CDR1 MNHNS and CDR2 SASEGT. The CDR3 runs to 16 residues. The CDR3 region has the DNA TGTGCCAGCAGTGACCCCATCAGGCCGGCGAACACTGAAGCTTTCTTT. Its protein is CASSDPIRPANTEAFF.

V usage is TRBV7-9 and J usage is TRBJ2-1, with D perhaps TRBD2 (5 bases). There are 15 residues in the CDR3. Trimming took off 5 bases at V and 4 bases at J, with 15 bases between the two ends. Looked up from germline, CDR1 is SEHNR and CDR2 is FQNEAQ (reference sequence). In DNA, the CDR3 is TGTGCCAGCAGCCCCCTCGGGGATGGTTACAATGAGCAGTTCTTC. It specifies CASSPLGDGYNEQFF.

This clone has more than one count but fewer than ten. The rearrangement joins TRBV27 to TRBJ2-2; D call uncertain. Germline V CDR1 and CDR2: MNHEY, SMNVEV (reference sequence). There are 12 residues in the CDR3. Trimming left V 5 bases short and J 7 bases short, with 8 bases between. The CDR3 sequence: CASSPVHGELFF. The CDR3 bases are TGTGCCAGCAGTCCCGTTCACGGGGAGCTGTTTTTT.

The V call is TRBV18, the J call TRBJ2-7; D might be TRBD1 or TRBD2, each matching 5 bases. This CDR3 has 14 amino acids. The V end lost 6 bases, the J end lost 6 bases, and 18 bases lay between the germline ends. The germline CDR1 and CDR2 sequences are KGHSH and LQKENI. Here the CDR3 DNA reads TGTGCCAGCTCCCCCGGGACGGGGAGAGGCGAGCAGTACTTC. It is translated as CASSPGTGRGEQYF.

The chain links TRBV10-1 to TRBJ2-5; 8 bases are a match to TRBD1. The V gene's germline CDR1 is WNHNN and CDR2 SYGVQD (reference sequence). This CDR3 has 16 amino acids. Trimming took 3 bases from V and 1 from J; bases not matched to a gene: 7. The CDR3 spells CASSDFDRGSQETQYF. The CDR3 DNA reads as TGCGCCAGCAGTGACTTTGACAGGGGCTCCCAAGAGACCCAGTACTTC.

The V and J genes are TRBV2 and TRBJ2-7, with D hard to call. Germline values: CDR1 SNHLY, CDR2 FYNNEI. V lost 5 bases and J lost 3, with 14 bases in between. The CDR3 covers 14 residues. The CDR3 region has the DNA TGTGCCAGCAGTAGGTCAGCACGAGTCTACGAGCAGTACTTC. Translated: CASSRSARVYEQYF.

The CDR3 protein is CASSLDVRRGNTQYF. The DNA for the CDR3 is TGTGCCAGCAGCTTAGATGTCCGTCGGGGGAATACGCAGTATTTT. The rearrangement uses TRBV7-6 and TRBJ2-3, with D maybe TRBD2 (6 bases). Trimming removed 1 base from V and 7 bases from J, with 15 bases in between. From germline, CDR1 is SGHVS and CDR2 FNYEAQ. CDR3 length: 15 residues.

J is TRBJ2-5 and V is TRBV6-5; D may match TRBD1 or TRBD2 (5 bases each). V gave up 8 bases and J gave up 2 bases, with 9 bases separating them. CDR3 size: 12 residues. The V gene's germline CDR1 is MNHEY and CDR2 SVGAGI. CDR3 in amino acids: CASSGGQETQYF. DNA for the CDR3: TGTGCCAGCTCTGGGGGTCAAGAGACCCAGTACTTC.

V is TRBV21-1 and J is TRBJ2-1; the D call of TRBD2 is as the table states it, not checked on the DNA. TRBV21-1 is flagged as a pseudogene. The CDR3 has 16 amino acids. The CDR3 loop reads CASSYRGGTSYNEQFF. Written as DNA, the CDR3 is TGTGCCAGCAGCTACCGGGGGGGGACCTCCTACAATGAGCAGTTCTTC.

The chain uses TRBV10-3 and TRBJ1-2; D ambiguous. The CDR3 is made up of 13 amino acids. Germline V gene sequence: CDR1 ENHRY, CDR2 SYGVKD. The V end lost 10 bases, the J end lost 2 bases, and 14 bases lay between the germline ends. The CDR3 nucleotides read TGTGCCAGCGCCCCAGACAAGAACTATGGCTACACCTTC. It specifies CASAPDKNYGYTF.

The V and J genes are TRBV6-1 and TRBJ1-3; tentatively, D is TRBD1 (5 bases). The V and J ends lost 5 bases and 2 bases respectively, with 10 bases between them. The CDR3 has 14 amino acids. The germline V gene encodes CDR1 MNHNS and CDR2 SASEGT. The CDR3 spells CASSLGTAGNTIYF. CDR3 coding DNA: TGTGCCAGCAGTTTGGGGACGGCTGGAAACACCATATATTTT.

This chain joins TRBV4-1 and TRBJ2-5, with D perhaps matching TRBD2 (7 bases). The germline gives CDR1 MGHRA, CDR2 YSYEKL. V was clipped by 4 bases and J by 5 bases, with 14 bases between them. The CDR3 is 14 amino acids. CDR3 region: CASSPIRGGETQYF. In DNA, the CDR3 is TGCGCCAGCAGCCCGATCAGGGGAGGGGAGACCCAGTACTTC.

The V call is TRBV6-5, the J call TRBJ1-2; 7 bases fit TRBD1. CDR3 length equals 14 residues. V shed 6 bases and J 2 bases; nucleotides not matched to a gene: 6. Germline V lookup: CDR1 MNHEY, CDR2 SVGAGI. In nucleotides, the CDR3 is TGTGCCAGCAGAGCACCGGGACAGAACTATGGCTACACCTTC. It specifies CASRAPGQNYGYTF.

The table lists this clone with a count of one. The CDR3 sequence: CASSYWPNTGELFF. The CDR3 bases are TGTGCCAGCAGTTATTGGCCGAACACCGGGGAGCTGTTTTTT. The V gene is TRBV27, the J gene TRBJ2-2; D uncertain. Trimming removed 4 bases from V and 0 bases from J, with 6 bases in between. The CDR3 sequence is 14 residues long. CDR1 is MNHEY, CDR2 SMNVEV, per germline (reference sequence).

CDR3 region: CASSVEGQLNYGYTF. In DNA form, the CDR3 reads TGTGCCAGCAGCGTAGAGGGACAATTAAACTATGGCTACACCTTC. The chain uses TRBV9 and TRBJ1-2, with TRBD1 as a possible D gene (6 bases). The length of the CDR3 is 15 residues. The germline CDR1 and CDR2 sequences are SGDLS and YYNGEE. The V and J ends lost 0 bases and 2 bases respectively, with 11 bases between them.

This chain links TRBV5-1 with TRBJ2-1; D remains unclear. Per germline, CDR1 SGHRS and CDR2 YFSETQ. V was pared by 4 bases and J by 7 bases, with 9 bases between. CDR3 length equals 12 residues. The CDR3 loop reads CASSLKVNEQFF. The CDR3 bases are TGCGCCAGCAGCCTCAAGGTAAATGAGCAGTTCTTC.

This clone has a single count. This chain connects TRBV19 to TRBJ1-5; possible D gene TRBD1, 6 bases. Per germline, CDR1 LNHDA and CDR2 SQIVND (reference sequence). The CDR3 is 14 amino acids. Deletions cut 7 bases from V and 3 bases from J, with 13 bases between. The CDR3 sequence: CASTLGGPNQPQHF. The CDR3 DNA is TGTGCCAGTACCCTGGGGGGGCCCAATCAGCCCCAGCATTTT.

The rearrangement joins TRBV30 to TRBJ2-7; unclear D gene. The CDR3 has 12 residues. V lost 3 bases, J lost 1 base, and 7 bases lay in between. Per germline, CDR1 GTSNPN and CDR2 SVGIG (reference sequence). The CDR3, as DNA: TGTGCCTGGAGCGGTGGATCCTACGAGCAGTACTTC. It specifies CAWSGGSYEQYF.